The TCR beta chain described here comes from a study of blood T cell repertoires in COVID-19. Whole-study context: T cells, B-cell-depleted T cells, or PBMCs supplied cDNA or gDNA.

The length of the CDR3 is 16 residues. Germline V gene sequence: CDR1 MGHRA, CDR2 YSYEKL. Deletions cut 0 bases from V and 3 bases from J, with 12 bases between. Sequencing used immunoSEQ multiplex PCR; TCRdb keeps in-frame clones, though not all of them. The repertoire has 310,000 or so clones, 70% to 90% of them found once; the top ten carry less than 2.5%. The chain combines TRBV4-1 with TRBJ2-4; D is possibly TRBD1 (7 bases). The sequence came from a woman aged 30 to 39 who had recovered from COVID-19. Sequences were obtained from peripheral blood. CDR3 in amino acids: CASSQESGGGKNIQYF. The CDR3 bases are TGCGCCAGCAGCCAAGAATCAGGGGGAGGCAAAAACATTCAGTACTTC.